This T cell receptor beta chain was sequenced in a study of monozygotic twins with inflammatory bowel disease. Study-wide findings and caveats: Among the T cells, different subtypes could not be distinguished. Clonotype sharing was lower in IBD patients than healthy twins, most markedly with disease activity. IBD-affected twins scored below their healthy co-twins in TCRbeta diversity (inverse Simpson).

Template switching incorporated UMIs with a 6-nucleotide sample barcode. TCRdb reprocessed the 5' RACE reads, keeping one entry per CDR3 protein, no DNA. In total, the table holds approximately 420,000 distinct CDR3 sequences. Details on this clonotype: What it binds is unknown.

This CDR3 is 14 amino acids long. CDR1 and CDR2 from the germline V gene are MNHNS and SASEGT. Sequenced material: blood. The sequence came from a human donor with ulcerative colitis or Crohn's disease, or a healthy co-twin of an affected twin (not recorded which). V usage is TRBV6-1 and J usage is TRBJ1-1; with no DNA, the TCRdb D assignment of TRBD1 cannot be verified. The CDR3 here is CASMEGDGNTEAFF.